This is a list of T cell receptor beta chains from one sample in a study of OX40 agonist ivuxolimab in advanced cancers. Assay used: immunoSEQ multiplex PCR; TCRdb lists only in-frame clones, some missing. Of some 22,000 clones in the sample, approximately 73% were seen once. Sample: CD4+ or CD8+ T cells sorted from blood, taken in a trial of the OX40 agonist ivuxolimab. Receptors were obtained from an adult with an advanced solid tumor such as melanoma, head and neck, liver or kidney cancer. Both conserved end residues are trimmed from each CDR3.

J gene: TRBJ2-1; V gene: TRBV4-2; CDR3 protein: ASSQDAEGSPYNEQF
J gene: TRBJ1-3; V gene: TRBV7-8; CDR3 protein: ASTWNGNTIY
J gene: TRBJ2-7; V gene: TRBV7-2; CDR3 protein: ASSLETSGSPYEQY
J gene: TRBJ1-1; V gene: TRBV7-2; CDR3 protein: ASSFRTGNTEAF
J gene: TRBJ2-3; V gene: TRBV6-1; CDR3 protein: ASNYGRDTQY
J gene: TRBJ2-7; V gene: TRBV6-1; CDR3 protein: ASSMSYKSY
J gene: .; V gene: TRBV21-1; CDR3 protein: ASSKASSLAGGLYHEQY
J gene: TRBJ2-7; V gene: TRBV13; CDR3 protein: ASSTTTGRYEQY
J gene: TRBJ1-2; V gene: TRBV11-2; CDR3 protein: ASSLWAWGYGYT
J gene: TRBJ1-1; V gene: TRBV5-1; CDR3 protein: ASSDGQGYTEAF
J gene: TRBJ2-7; V gene: TRBV29-1; CDR3 protein: SVEVSTHYEQY
J gene: TRBJ2-3; V gene: TRBV7-9; CDR3 protein: ASSPKRYGTDTQY
J gene: TRBJ2-3; V gene: TRBV19; CDR3 protein: ASSLGQDWRTDTQY
J gene: TRBJ2-2; V gene: TRBV11-2; CDR3 protein: ASSLYHTGELF
J gene: TRBJ2-4; V gene: TRBV28; CDR3 protein: ASSFPPRGNKNIQY
J gene: TRBJ2-2; V gene: TRBV21-1; CDR3 protein: ASRRVYNSNTGELF
J gene: TRBJ1-2; V gene: TRBV11-3; CDR3 protein: ASTPLNPLEGYT
J gene: TRBJ2-7; V gene: TRBV27; CDR3 protein: ASSPYPGPPYEQY
J gene: TRBJ2-5; V gene: TRBV6-4; CDR3 protein: ASSYPSGGQETQY
J gene: TRBJ2-3; V gene: TRBV9; CDR3 protein: ASSVDVDTQY
J gene: TRBJ2-5; V gene: TRBV27; CDR3 protein: ASRPAAGWGRQETQY
J gene: TRBJ2-7; V gene: TRBV11-2; CDR3 protein: ASSLWVTGSYEQY
J gene: TRBJ1-4; V gene: TRBV29-1; CDR3 protein: SVTGAGANEKLF
J gene: TRBJ2-1; V gene: TRBV13; CDR3 protein: ASSLNGNEQF
J gene: TRBJ1-5; V gene: TRBV28; CDR3 protein: ASSSGVSYNQPQH
J gene: TRBJ2-5; V gene: TRBV9; CDR3 protein: ASSVGLAGGLGETQY
J gene: TRBJ2-7; V gene: TRBV5-6; CDR3 protein: ASSYSTGALSYEQY
J gene: TRBJ1-1; V gene: TRBV7-8; CDR3 protein: ASSLAIGTEAF
J gene: TRBJ1-4; V gene: TRBV29-1; CDR3 protein: SVEDAGEGEKLF
J gene: TRBJ1-1; V gene: TRBV19; CDR3 protein: ASSDRDGLNTEAF
J gene: TRBJ2-7; V gene: TRBV27; CDR3 protein: ASSFASAYEQY
J gene: TRBJ1-5; V gene: TRBV6-5; CDR3 protein: ASSYSGGSNQPQH
J gene: TRBJ2-3; V gene: TRBV7-3; CDR3 protein: ASSLAGTLTDTQY
J gene: TRBJ2-3; V gene: TRBV7-9; CDR3 protein: ASSPRTSGGRENTQY
J gene: TRBJ2-1; V gene: TRBV9; CDR3 protein: ASSVSVGGGGSYNEQF
J gene: TRBJ2-7; V gene: TRBV11-3; CDR3 protein: ASSLGTGPSYEQY
J gene: TRBJ1-3; V gene: TRBV14; CDR3 protein: ASSQDAMGFSGNTIY
J gene: TRBJ2-6; V gene: TRBV13; CDR3 protein: ASSSGQYSGANVLT
J gene: TRBJ2-1; V gene: TRBV7-8; CDR3 protein: ASRPFSHNEQF
J gene: TRBJ2-5; V gene: TRBV6-5; CDR3 protein: ASSYKGAETQY
J gene: TRBJ1-2; V gene: TRBV28; CDR3 protein: ASSYERDLRGYT
J gene: TRBJ2-7; V gene: TRBV4-1; CDR3 protein: ASSQDQGHEQY
J gene: TRBJ2-5; V gene: TRBV7-9; CDR3 protein: ASSPPGRTQETQY
J gene: TRBJ2-1; V gene: TRBV19; CDR3 protein: ASSMLSGGASEQF
J gene: TRBJ1-1; V gene: TRBV11-3; CDR3 protein: ASSIHNTEAF
J gene: TRBJ2-7; V gene: TRBV18; CDR3 protein: ASSRGTSEEQY
J gene: TRBJ1-2; V gene: TRBV7-9; CDR3 protein: ASSLGDGYT
J gene: TRBJ2-2; V gene: TRBV5-6; CDR3 protein: ASSLGDRTDAGELF
J gene: TRBJ1-6; V gene: TRBV28; CDR3 protein: ASSLIRRGPNSPLH
J gene: TRBJ1-5; V gene: TRBV28; CDR3 protein: ASRDPGQGFNQPQH
J gene: TRBJ1-2; V gene: TRBV27; CDR3 protein: ASSLGVGIGGYT
J gene: TRBJ2-7; V gene: TRBV7-6; CDR3 protein: ASSLVQGPYEQY
J gene: TRBJ1-6; V gene: TRBV2; CDR3 protein: ASEVDSPLH